These T cell receptor beta chains were read from a single sample in a study of cytomegalovirus exposure and HLA in healthy donors. TCRdb keeps only in-frame clones here, not all; method: immunoSEQ multiplex PCR. The repertoire holds 150,000 to 200,000 clones, roughly 73% seen once, with roughly 7.6% in the top ten. The sample consisted of PBMCs. These receptors were obtained from a middle-aged woman in good health and CMV-seropositive. Both conserved end residues are part of each CDR3. A D gene is named only where the DNA matches it firmly. Clone size, where shown, is once, few, many, or a class for clones that have expanded.

CDR3nt | CDR3aa | j_gene | d_gene | v_gene | abundance
TGTGCCAGCAGCTTGGCTGTGCGGGTGGGGGAGCAGTACTTC | CASSLAVRVGEQYF | TRBJ2-7 | - | TRBV5-5 | -
TGTGCCAGCAGGATGAGATCCTCTGGAAACACCATATATTTT | CASRMRSSGNTIYF | TRBJ1-3 | - | TRBV2 | -
TGTGCCAGCAGTCTAAGGACAGGGGGGGGCTATGGCTACACCTTC | CASSLRTGGGYGYTF | TRBJ1-2 | TRBD1 | TRBV27 | -
TGTGCCAGCTCACCGACAGGGGAGTATGGCTACACCTTC | CASSPTGEYGYTF | TRBJ1-2 | TRBD1 | TRBV18 | few
TGCGCCAGCAGCTTGGACAGCAGCTATGGCTACACCTTC | CASSLDSSYGYTF | TRBJ1-2 | - | TRBV5-1 | -
TGCGCCAGCAGCCAAGAGTATGCGCGGGGAACACCCGGGGAGCTGTTTTTT | CASSQEYARGTPGELFF | TRBJ2-2 | - | TRBV4-3 | -
TGTGCCAGCAGCCTCCAAGAGACCCAGTACTTC | CASSLQETQYF | TRBJ2-5 | - | TRBV2 | once
TGTGCCAGCAGCTTAGATCTTGTAAAAGAGACCCAGTACTTC | CASSLDLVKETQYF | TRBJ2-5 | - | TRBV11-2 | -
TGTGCCAGCAGAACCACAGGGGCGCGGTCCAACACTGAAGCTTTCTTT | CASRTTGARSNTEAFF | TRBJ1-1 | TRBD1 | TRBV27 | -
TGTGCCAGCAGCGTCAATACAGGGGGAAATCAGCCCCAGCATTTT | CASSVNTGGNQPQHF | TRBJ1-5 | TRBD1 | TRBV9 | -
TGTGCCATCTCGCGCACCGGGACTAGCGGGGTCAATGAGCAGTTCTTC | CAISRTGTSGVNEQFF | TRBJ2-1 | TRBD2 | TRBV27 | -
TGTGCCAGCAGCTATTTTAGCGTAAAGGCGGAGACCCAGTACTTC | CASSYFSVKAETQYF | TRBJ2-5 | - | TRBV7-9 | -
TGTGCCAGCAGTTTATTAGCTGGGGCCAACGTCCTGACTTTC | CASSLLAGANVLTF | TRBJ2-6 | - | TRBV28 | -
TGTGCCAGCAGCGTGGGGCTTGAATCCTACGAGCAGTACTTC | CASSVGLESYEQYF | TRBJ2-7 | - | TRBV9 | -
TGTGCCAGTAGTGCCGCACAGGGGTACGAGCAGTACTTC | CASSAAQGYEQYF | TRBJ2-7 | TRBD1 | TRBV19 | -
TGTGCCAGCAGTGAGTCGGATACGCAGTATTTT | CASSESDTQYF | TRBJ2-3 | - | TRBV2 | -
TGTGCCAGTAGTATCGCAGCGCGGTATATGGGGGGTGAGCAGTTCTTC | CASSIAARYMGGEQFF | TRBJ2-1 | - | TRBV19 | -
TGCAGCGTGTCGAGGGAGGTTGGCACAGATACGCAGTATTTT | CSVSREVGTDTQYF | TRBJ2-3 | - | TRBV29-1 | -
TGTGCCATCAGTGCGGGACAGGGTTTTGGCGGGGAGCTGTTTTTT | CAISAGQGFGGELFF | TRBJ2-2 | TRBD1 | TRBV10-3 | -
TGTGCCAGCAGCTTCGGAGGGGGGGCCCTTGGGAATGAGCAGTTCTTC | CASSFGGGALGNEQFF | TRBJ2-1 | - | TRBV11-3 | many
TGTGCCAGCAGCTTATTAGCTGGGACCGGGGAGCTGTTTTTT | CASSLLAGTGELFF | TRBJ2-2 | - | TRBV5-5 | -
TGTGCCAGCAGCCAAGAGGGCTCCAGGGGGGTGGAGACCCAGTACTTC | CASSQEGSRGVETQYF | TRBJ2-5 | - | TRBV4-2 | -
TGTGCCAGCAGCTTAGCGGGACAGGGGACCGGGGCCAACGTCCTGACTTTC | CASSLAGQGTGANVLTF | TRBJ2-6 | TRBD1 | TRBV11-2 | -
TGTGCCAGCAGCCAAGCCTATGGGGGCGTCTACACCTTC | CASSQAYGGVYTF | TRBJ1-2 | - | TRBV4-2 | -
TGTGCCAGCAGGGTGGGGGGAGCCACTGAAGCTTTCTTT | CASRVGGATEAFF | TRBJ1-1 | - | TRBV28 | -
TGCAGCGTTGAACGGCAGGGGGCTGATGAGCAGTTCTTC | CSVERQGADEQFF | TRBJ2-1 | TRBD1 | TRBV29-1 | -
TGTGCCAGCAGCGCTCCAGACGGGACAGGGACCAATGAGCAGTTCTTC | CASSAPDGTGTNEQFF | TRBJ2-1 | TRBD1 | TRBV11-3 | -
TGTGCCAGCAGCCTCCACGGGGATTCCGGGGAGCTGTTTTTT | CASSLHGDSGELFF | TRBJ2-2 | - | TRBV7-9 | -
TGTGCCAGCAGTTTCGGTCTTTACGAGCAGTACTTC | CASSFGLYEQYF | TRBJ2-7 | - | TRBV28 | -
TGTGCCAGCAGCTTGGGACCAGGGTTAGGAAACACCATATATTTT | CASSLGPGLGNTIYF | TRBJ1-3 | - | TRBV5-5 | -
TGTGCCAGCAGCCCGTCTAGCCGGGAGTACTACGAGCAGTACTTC | CASSPSSREYYEQYF | TRBJ2-7 | - | TRBV7-9 | -
TGTGCCAGTGGAGAGACAGGGCTTCCCCAAGAGACCCAGTACTTC | CASGETGLPQETQYF | TRBJ2-5 | TRBD1 | TRBV19 | -
TGTGCCAGCTCATCCACGTCTCTGAGCCCTGAAGCTTTCTTT | CASSSTSLSPEAFF | TRBJ1-1 | - | TRBV18 | few
TGTGCCAGCTCACCACAGGGGTCCTACGAGCAGTACTTC | CASSPQGSYEQYF | TRBJ2-7 | - | TRBV18 | -
TGTGCCAGCAGCTTGGGGGGGACAGTTCGATTCTACAATGAGCAGTTCTTC | CASSLGGTVRFYNEQFF | TRBJ2-1 | TRBD1 | TRBV5-4 | -
TGTGCCAGCAGTTTAGGGACTAGCGGGAGTAGGGCCTACGAGCAGTACTTC | CASSLGTSGSRAYEQYF | TRBJ2-7 | TRBD2 | TRBV28 | few
TGTGCCTGGCACGGGAGGGCCACAGATACGCAGTATTTT | CAWHGRATDTQYF | TRBJ2-3 | TRBD2 | TRBV30 | -
TGTGCCAGCAGTCTTAGCGGGTTGAGTGATGAGCAGTTCTTC | CASSLSGLSDEQFF | TRBJ2-1 | TRBD2 | TRBV28 | -
TGTGCCAGCAGTAGCGCAGGGGATCCTAATGAAAAACTGTTTTTT | CASSSAGDPNEKLFF | TRBJ1-4 | - | TRBV27 | -
TGTGCCAGCAGCTTACTTGGCAGGGGGCAAGGTGAGCAGTTCTTC | CASSLLGRGQGEQFF | TRBJ2-1 | TRBD1 | TRBV7-2 | once
TGTGCCAGTAGTATTTATCTTGGAGGCCCTCCTACGGGGGGTGGCTACACCTTC | CASSIYLGGPPTGGGYTF | TRBJ1-2 | - | TRBV19 | -